This T cell receptor (beta chain) came from a study of response to subunit inactivated influenza vaccine (dated by TCRdb to 2016 to 2019). About the study as a whole: To follow how T cells responded to a trivalent subunit inactivated influenza vaccine, the researchers relied on deep quantitative profiling of the T cell receptor repertoire.

Study-wide conclusions, independent of this receptor: The authors proposed that each seasonal influenza vaccination may bring in only a limited number of new T cells.

Spanning cysteine to phenylalanine, the CDR3 consists of 13 amino acids. The retained sequence is limited to the CDR3, 39 bases, with the frame set at the first base. From the germline V gene, CDR1 is SNHLY and CDR2 is FYNNEI. Points on this clonotype: It lacks a known antigen. The junction differs from germline at one of its ends, possibly a read error.

Library creation used RT-PCR. Reads for this sample came from an Illumina HiSeq 2500. The public reads were reprocessed in TCRdb via fastp at Q25 and MiXCR, keeping in-frame beta chains. Rows matching on CDR3 protein sequence are summarized as one entry with the most common DNA and genes. This sample comprises approximately 490,000 distinct CDR3 sequences, 6.5% to 8% of them detected only once. About 12% of the sample is taken by the ten largest. The sequenced sample was PBMCs from blood, obtained around 25 months after vaccination. The clonotype comes from a man between 45 and 75 years old who received an inactivated influenza vaccine. Donor details come from another sample of the same person, matched by shared clones. The sequence links TRBV2 to TRBJ2-1; too little of a D gene remains to name it. At the DNA level, the sequence is TGCGCCAGCAGCCAAGCCACAGACAATGAGCAGTTCTTC. It codes for CASSQATDNEQFF.